This TCR beta chain originates from a study of vaccination and CD4 T cells after COVID-19 (dated 2022 in TCRdb). With regard to the full study: SARS-CoV-2 positivity had been established in the convalescent patients by nasal swab PCR, and mild disease was recorded in about 9 of these patients and severe disease in one. In ten to eleven COVID-19 convalescent patients and several infection-naive healthy vaccine recipients, researchers compared the spike-specific CD4+ TCR repertoire from before mRNA vaccination with the repertoire from after. Post-COVID blood samples from convalescent patients were collected a median of about 110 days after diagnosis, with a range of 35 to 161 days. Culture stimuli were overlapping spike peptide pools from SARS-CoV-2 and from the common cold coronaviruses HCoV-NL63, HCoV-OC43 and HCoV-229E. The convalescent cohort comprised six males and four females, including two Hispanic individuals, seven Caucasians, two Asians and one multiracial person. Participants got two doses of the Pfizer-BioNTech BNT162b2 vaccine (n=8) or two doses of the Moderna mRNA-1273 vaccine (n=2). Post-vaccine blood samples were obtained a median of roughly 75 days after the second vaccine dose, with a range of about 12 to 241 days. In control cultures, a CEFX viral epitope pool was used as positive control, an HIV-1 Nef peptide pool was used as negative control, or no peptide was added.

Beyond this particular receptor, the publication reports: An increase in the median number of SARS-CoV-2-reactive clonotypes from 21 after infection to 35 to 40 after vaccination was observed, but the change was not found to be significant. Only a relatively small number of convalescent patients were included in the study, and early timepoints following natural infection were not analyzed. Of the vaccine-specific clones found in convalescent patients, nearly all (304 of 307) were mono-reactive for SARS-CoV-2 spike instead of being cross-reactive with common cold coronaviruses. Among convalescent patients, a median approximately 88% of the SARS-CoV-2-reactive clones seen after vaccination appeared only after vaccination, which suggests priming specific to the vaccine.

Regarding this clonotype: The specificity of this receptor is unknown. No qualities accompany the bases; no much larger clone lies one base away.

The treatment or condition label, as the study defines it: approximately nine-day PBMC culture with coronavirus spike peptide pools or control peptides (ViraFEST assay). To expand antigen-specific T cells with peptide pools and then pick out the expanded clonotypes through TCR sequencing, the study relied on the ViraFEST assay. The convalescent patients' positive SARS-CoV-2 PCR tests fell between March and December 2020, which was before the Alpha, Beta and Delta variants emerged in the United States. Each well held 2.2 million or so PBMCs cultured in IMDM containing roughly 5% human AB serum and approximately 9.1 IU/ml IL-2, with about 9.4 ug/ml peptide pools added. Half of the culture medium was replaced with fresh IL-2-containing medium on days 3 and 7. After roughly nine days of culture, CD4+ T cells were isolated by negative selection using the EasySep CD4+ T cell isolation kit. Ficoll-Paque Plus gradient centrifugation was used to isolate PBMCs from whole blood, and the isolated PBMCs were then either used fresh or cryopreserved at -140C. Culture conditions were generally each tested in triplicate wells.

Preparation of the library involved PCR. TCR sequencing of DNA from cultured CD4+ T cells used the Oncomine TCR Beta short-read assay at the Johns Hopkins FTIC core. The QIAamp micro DNA kit was used to extract genomic DNA from the cultured CD4+ T cells. Oncomine TCR Beta libraries from cultured CD4+ T cells were pooled using unique dual indexes and sequenced on an Illumina iSeq 100. For the original study's pipeline: Non-productive sequences were removed, and CDR3s that did not start with C, did not end with F or W, or were shorter than 7 amino acids were discarded. The MANAFEST web application was used to identify antigen-specific clonotypes by comparing peptide-stimulated wells against reference wells and other culture wells. For a clone to be called positive, the clone needed an FDR below 0.05, an odds ratio above 5, and a productive frequency above 0.1% in at least two of three replicate wells. Clonotypes that were significantly expanded in both SARS-CoV-2 spike wells and at least one common cold coronavirus spike condition were defined as cross-reactive. Similarity between CDR3 sequences was evaluated in R version 3.6.1 using Levenshtein distances (stringdist) and unrooted phylogenetic trees (ape). TCRdb took the public reads, trimmed them with fastp at Q25, ran MiXCR for clone calling and kept in-frame beta chains. CDR3 protein sequences are deduplicated, and each keeps its most common genes and DNA. TCRdb's processing, not the study's, gives the V and J calls here. Within this sample are 9,000 to 15,000 distinct CDR3 sequences, with about 57% of them counted one time only. Clones ranked in the top ten supply under 30% of the sample.

This clonotype originated in a human donor who had recovered from COVID-19. The material sequenced was CD4+ T cells from blood, cultured in vitro.

CDR3 sequence: CASSSDRVRYGYTF. The DNA reads TGCGCCAGCAGCTCCGACAGGGTTCGGTATGGCTACACCTTC. The chain was built from TRBV4-1 and TRBJ1-2; 7 junctional bases match TRBD1. CDR3 length: 14 amino acids, cysteine to phenylalanine. Just the 42-base CDR3 DNA is kept, in frame starting at base 1. Trimming takes 5 bases off V and 5 bases off J; junction bases not matched to a gene: 8. The germline V gene supplies CDR1 MGHRA and CDR2 YSYEKL.